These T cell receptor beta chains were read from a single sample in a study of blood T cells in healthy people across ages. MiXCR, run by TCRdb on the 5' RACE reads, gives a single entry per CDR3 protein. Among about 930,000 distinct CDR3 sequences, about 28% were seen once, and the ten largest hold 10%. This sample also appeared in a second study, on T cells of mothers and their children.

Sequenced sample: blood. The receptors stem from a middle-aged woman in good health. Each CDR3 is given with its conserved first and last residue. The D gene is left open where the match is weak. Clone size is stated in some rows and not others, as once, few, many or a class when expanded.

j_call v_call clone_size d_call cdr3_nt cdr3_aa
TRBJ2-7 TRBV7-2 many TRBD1 TGTGCCAGCAGCTGGGGGCCCCCGGGACAGGGTAACTACGAGCAGTACTTC CASSWGPPGQGNYEQYF
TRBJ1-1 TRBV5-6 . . TGTGCCAGCAGCTTGGGAGTGGGTTGGGGAGCTTTCTTT CASSLGVGWGAFF
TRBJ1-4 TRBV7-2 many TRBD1 TGTGCCAGCAGCCCCGAAGTTGGGGACAGGAAAACAACTAATGAAAAACTGTTTTTT CASSPEVGDRKTTNEKLFF
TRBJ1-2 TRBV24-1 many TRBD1 TGTGCCACCAGGGGGACAGGGGAGAGTGATGGCTACACCTTC CATRGTGESDGYTF
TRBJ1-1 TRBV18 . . TGTGCCGGCTCACCTATACAGGAGGACCCTGAAGCTTTCTTT CAGSPIQEDPEAFF
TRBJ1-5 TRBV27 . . TGTGCCAGTAGGGGTGACAGCTCTAATCAGCCCCAGCATTTT CASRGDSSNQPQHF
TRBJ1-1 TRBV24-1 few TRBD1 TGTGCCACCAGTGCCTCGGGACAGGGGAAACCTGAAGCTTTCTTT CATSASGQGKPEAFF
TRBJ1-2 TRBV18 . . TGTGCCAGCTCACCAAGGGAGGCGGGGGATGGCTACACCTTC CASSPREAGDGYTF
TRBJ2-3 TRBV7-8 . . TGTGCCAGCAGCGGCCTCGGGGGGCTGAGCACAGATACGCAGTATTTT CASSGLGGLSTDTQYF
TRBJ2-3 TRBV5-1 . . TGCGCCAGTAGCTCCGGAGCGGGCCCCCAGCTAGATACACAGTATTTT CASSSGAGPQLDTQYF
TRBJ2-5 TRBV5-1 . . TGCACCAGCAGCTCGGACGAGACCCAGTACTTC CTSSSDETQYF
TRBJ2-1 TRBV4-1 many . TGCGCCAGCAGCCAAGCCCTCAGGGGCAATGAGCAGTTCTTC CASSQALRGNEQFF
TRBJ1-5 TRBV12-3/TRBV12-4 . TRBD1 TGTGCCAGCAGTCTGGGACAGTCGAGGCAGCCCCAGCATTTT CASSLGQSRQPQHF
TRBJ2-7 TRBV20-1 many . TGCAGTGCCGATACCTTCTCGGGACAATTCTACGAGCAGTACTTC CSADTFSGQFYEQYF
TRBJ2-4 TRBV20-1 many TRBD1 TGCAGTGCTGGACAGGGGGCCAAAAACATTCAGTACTTC CSAGQGAKNIQYF
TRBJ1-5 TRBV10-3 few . TGTGCCATCAGTGAGCCGGGGGGGGGCAATCAGCCCCAGCATTTT CAISEPGGGNQPQHF
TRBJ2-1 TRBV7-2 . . TGTGCCAGCAGCTTGGACAGTATCTCCTACGAGCAGTTCTTC CASSLDSISYEQFF
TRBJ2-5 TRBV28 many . TGTGCCAGCAGTTTATCGGCAGGGTTGATAGAGACCCAGTACTTC CASSLSAGLIETQYF
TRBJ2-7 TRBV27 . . TGTGCCAGCAGTTCCGTGAACTACGAGCAGTACTTC CASSSVNYEQYF
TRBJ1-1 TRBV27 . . TGTGCCAGCAGTTTACAGGGTGTCGGGACCGTGAACACTGAAGCTTTCTTT CASSLQGVGTVNTEAFF
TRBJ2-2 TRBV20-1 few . TGCAGTGTTAAGTCCCTCGGGGCGGACGGGGAGCTGTTTTTT CSVKSLGADGELFF
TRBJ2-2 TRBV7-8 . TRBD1 TGTGCCAGCAGCTTTGGGACAGGGGGCACCGGGGAGCTGTTTTTT CASSFGTGGTGELFF
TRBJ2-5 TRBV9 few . TGTGCCAGCAGCGTAGGGGGGGGACAGGCCGGCTTGGAGCAGTACTTC CASSVGGGQAGLEQYF
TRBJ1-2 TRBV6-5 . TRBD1 TGTGCCAGCAGGTGGACAGGGCTGGGCTATGGCTACACCTTC CASRWTGLGYGYTF
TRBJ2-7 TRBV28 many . TGTGCCACCCGGTGGGTACAGGGAAACTACGAGCAGTACTTC CATRWVQGNYEQYF